A selection of T cell receptor beta chains follows, all from one sample in a study of blood T cell repertoires in COVID-19. Sequencing was performed with immunoSEQ multiplex PCR; in TCRdb, only in-frame clones are kept and a portion is missing. The table shows under 300,000 clones, with 75% to 95% occurring only once. The sample consisted of PBMCs or T cells enriched from blood (not recorded which). These receptor sequences come from a woman under 30 who had recovered from COVID-19. Each CDR3 is given with its conserved first and last residue. D genes are given only for firm matches. Not all rows give a size; the values are once, few, many and, for expanded clones, a class.

clone size,D gene,V gene,J gene,CDR3 protein,CDR3 DNA
NA,NA,TRBV5-5,TRBJ1-2,CASSPTPDRNYGYTF,TGTGCCAGCAGCCCCACCCCCGACAGAAACTATGGCTACACCTTC
NA,TRBD2,TRBV4-1,TRBJ2-7,CASSPRMGSGLAYEQYF,TGCGCCAGCAGCCCAAGAATGGGTAGCGGGCTAGCCTACGAGCAGTACTTC
NA,NA,TRBV6-5,TRBJ1-6,CASTRGTPNSPLHF,TGTGCCAGCACCCGGGGAACCCCTAATTCACCCCTCCACTTT
NA,TRBD1,TRBV28,TRBJ1-2,CAISGGTGGTYGYTF,TGTGCCATAAGCGGGGGGACAGGAGGCACCTATGGCTACACCTTC
NA,TRBD1,TRBV9,TRBJ1-6,CASSVVGDRVADSPLHF,TGTGCCAGCAGCGTAGTTGGGGACAGGGTTGCCGACTCACCCCTCCACTTT
NA,NA,TRBV19,TRBJ2-1,CASSGRDSWNEQFF,TGTGCCAGTAGTGGAAGGGACTCTTGGAATGAGCAGTTCTTC
once,TRBD1,TRBV10-3,TRBJ2-7,CAISGPGGHLF,TGTGCCATCAGTGGTCCAGGGGGCCATCTCTTC
NA,TRBD1,TRBV6-4,TRBJ1-2,CASSATDRGGFYGYTF,TGTGCCAGCAGTGCCACCGACAGGGGAGGGTTTTATGGCTACACCTTC
NA,NA,TRBV6-5,TRBJ2-7,CASSTDRRSYEQYF,TGTGCCAGCAGTACAGACAGGAGGAGCTACGAGCAGTACTTC
NA,NA,TRBV4-1,TRBJ1-4,CASRTVTAGPEKLFF,TGCGCCAGCAGGACGGTGACCGCGGGCCCTGAAAAACTGTTTTTT
once,NA,TRBV24-1,TRBJ1-4,CATGPSDGNEKLFF,TGTGCCACCGGCCCCAGCGACGGGAATGAAAAACTGTTTTTT
NA,TRBD1,TRBV29-1,TRBJ1-2,CSVIGTASFYGYTF,TGCAGCGTAATCGGGACAGCCTCCTTCTATGGCTACACCTTC
few,TRBD1,TRBV7-8,TRBJ1-2,CASSLFFQGGSGNGYTF,TGTGCCAGCAGCTTATTCTTCCAGGGGGGATCCGGGAATGGCTACACCTTC
once,NA,TRBV18,TRBJ1-2,CASSPPGQGYGYTF,TGTGCCAGCTCACCACCGGGCCAGGGGTATGGCTACACCTTC
NA,TRBD2,TRBV10-3,TRBJ2-3,CAISDSGKTDTQYF,TGTGCCATCAGTGATAGCGGGAAGACAGATACGCAGTATTTT
NA,NA,TRBV4-1,TRBJ1-4,CASSTTGGSRTNEKLFF,TGCGCCAGCAGCACTACAGGAGGGAGTAGGACTAATGAAAAACTGTTTTTT
NA,NA,TRBV28,TRBJ1-1,CASSIPPGEAFF,TGTGCCAGCAGTATTCCCCCCGGTGAAGCTTTCTTT
NA,NA,TRBV29-1,TRBJ1-1,CSVSGVRAEAFF,TGCAGCGTTTCAGGGGTGAGAGCTGAAGCTTTCTTT
NA,NA,TRBV7-2,TRBJ2-2,CASSRTTSHTGELFF,TGTGCCAGCAGCCGTACGACTAGTCACACCGGGGAGCTGTTTTTT
NA,NA,TRBV5-1,TRBJ1-2,CASSRGPRQDSNYGYTF,TGCGCCAGCAGCCGAGGGCCGAGACAAGATTCTAACTATGGCTACACCTTC
NA,NA,TRBV4-1,TRBJ2-4,CASSQDGFYNIQYF,TGCGCCAGCAGCCAAGATGGTTTCTATAACATTCAGTACTTC
NA,TRBD1,TRBV12-5,TRBJ2-1,CASGLDTWDRGYNEQFF,TGTGCTAGTGGTTTGGACACCTGGGACAGGGGCTACAATGAGCAGTTCTTC
NA,TRBD1,TRBV14,TRBJ2-1,CASSPDRVIDEQFF,TGTGCCAGCAGCCCCGACAGGGTAATCGATGAGCAGTTCTTC
NA,TRBD1,TRBV19,TRBJ1-5,CAAAGTADQPQHF,TGTGCGGCGGCAGGGACAGCGGATCAGCCCCAGCATTTT
NA,TRBD2,TRBV28,TRBJ2-1,CASSLGLAGNEQFF,TGTGCCAGCAGTTTAGGACTAGCGGGGAATGAGCAGTTCTTC
once,TRBD1,TRBV4-3,TRBJ1-2,CASSPDRGNYGYTF,TGCGCCAGCAGCCCGGACAGGGGTAACTATGGCTACACCTTC
NA,NA,TRBV6-5,TRBJ1-2,CASIARTEAPNGYTF,TGTGCCAGTATAGCGCGGACAGAGGCTCCGAATGGCTACACCTTC
NA,NA,TRBV5-1,TRBJ2-1,CASRSGNPSSYNEQFF,TGCGCCAGCAGGTCTGGAAACCCTAGCTCCTACAATGAGCAGTTCTTC
NA,NA,TRBV2,TRBJ1-5,CASSGDSGSNQPQHF,TGTGCCAGCAGTGGAGACTCGGGGAGCAATCAGCCCCAGCATTTT